This paragraph covers one TCR beta chain sequence. Its antigen is as yet unknown. Use of 60 Vbeta and 13 Jbeta primers characterized the PCR. Per the original data handling: Some 10 million of the approximately 80 million unique TCR beta chains counted in a later analysis were shared. Some clones are missing from TCRdb's copy, which holds only in-frame ones; the method was immunoSEQ multiplex PCR. That table furnishes V, J and clone size, whereas the DNA furnished D and trimming. The sample carries about 160,000 clones, roughly 70% recorded once. These data originate in a study of cytomegalovirus exposure and HLA in healthy donors. Study observations and caveats: In vitro confirmation showed a few CMV-associated chains to be CMV antigen specific.

Trimming took 0 bases from V and 10 from J; bases not matched to a gene: 7. The length of the CDR3 is 15 residues. CDR1 and CDR2 (germline): SGHVS, FQNEAQ. J is TRBJ2-1 and V is TRBV7-8; 9 positions match TRBD1. The origin of this receptor is a man aged 35 to 55 in good health and CMV-seropositive. Specimen: PBMCs. CDR3 in DNA: TGTGCCAGCAGCTTAGCGGGGACAGGGCTAGGAGAGCAGTTCTTC. Translated: CASSLAGTGLGEQFF. Full variable domain (missing parts from reference TRBV7-8 and TRBJ2-1): GAGVSQSPRYKVAKRGQDVALRCDPISGHVSLFWYQQALGQGPEFLTYFQNEAQLDKSGLPSDRFFAERPEGSVSTLKIQRTQQEDSAVYLCASSLAGTGLGEQFFGPGTRLTVL.